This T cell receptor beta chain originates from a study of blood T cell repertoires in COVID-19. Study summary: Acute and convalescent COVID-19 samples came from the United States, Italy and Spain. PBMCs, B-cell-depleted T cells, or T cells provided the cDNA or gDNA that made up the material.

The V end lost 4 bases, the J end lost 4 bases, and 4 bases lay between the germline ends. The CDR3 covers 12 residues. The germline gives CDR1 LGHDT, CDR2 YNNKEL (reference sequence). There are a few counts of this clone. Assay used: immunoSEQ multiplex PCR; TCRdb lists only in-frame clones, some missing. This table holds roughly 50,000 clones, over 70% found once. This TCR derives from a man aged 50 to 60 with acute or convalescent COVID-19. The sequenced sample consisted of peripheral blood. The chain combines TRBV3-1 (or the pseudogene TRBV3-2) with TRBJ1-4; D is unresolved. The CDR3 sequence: CASSRGNEKLFF. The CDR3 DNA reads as TGTGCCAGCAGCCGCGGTAATGAAAAACTGTTTTTT.